The 21 T cell receptor beta chains below come from one sample, sequenced in a study of blood T cell repertoires in COVID-19. Some clones are missing from TCRdb's copy, which holds only in-frame ones; the method was immunoSEQ multiplex PCR. Among about 210,000 clones listed, 83% were seen once. Sequencing used peripheral blood. The receptor set was obtained from a woman in her 40s with active or convalescent COVID-19.

This rearrangement joins TRBV9 to TRBJ2-3; TRBD1 is a possible D gene (8 bases). Germline CDR1 reads SGDLS; CDR2 reads YYNGEE. V gave up 5 bases and J gave up 2 bases, with 15 bases separating them. The CDR3 runs to 15 residues. CDR3 region: CASSRTGTTTDTQYF. CDR3 in DNA: TGTGCCAGCAGTCGGACAGGGACTACCACAGATACGCAGTATTTT.

The chain recombines TRBV7-9 with TRBJ1-2; the D gene is possibly TRBD1 (6 bases). V lost 1 base to trimming and J lost 8 bases, with 17 bases between them. Germline-derived CDR1 and CDR2 are SEHNR and FQNEAQ (reference sequence). The CDR3 is made up of 15 amino acids. CDR3 amino acids: CASSLGSGGPGGYTF. Here the CDR3 DNA reads TGTGCCAGCAGCTTAGGTTCGGGGGGCCCTGGGGGCTACACCTTC.

The chain is built from TRBV24-1 and TRBJ2-7; 10 bases fit TRBD1. This CDR3 has 12 residues. After removal of 9 bases from V and 6 bases from J, the junction contained 4 bases not matched to a gene. Germline V lookup: CDR1 KGHDR, CDR2 SFDVKD. Here the CDR3 reads CATGTGDVEQYF. The DNA of the CDR3 is TGTGCCACCGGGACAGGGGATGTCGAGCAGTACTTC.

The rearrangement uses TRBV21-1 and TRBJ1-2; the D segment call TRBD1 is taken from the table without a DNA check. TRBV21-1 is tagged as a pseudogene. CDR3 size: 17 residues. DNA of the CDR3: TGTGCCAGCAGCAAAGTAAGAAGAGCAGGGGTAAGCTATGGCTACACCTTC. This gives the protein CASSKVRRAGVSYGYTF.

This clone was picked up a small number of times. The chain combines TRBV4-3 with TRBJ2-5, with 7 bases aligning to TRBD2. Germline trimming cut 3 bases from V and 5 bases from J; bases unmatched to any gene: 6. The CDR3 is made up of 14 amino acids. Germline V gene data show CDR1 as LGHNA and CDR2 as YSLEER. In nucleotides, the CDR3 is TGCGCCAGCAGCCAGCGACTAGCCTCGGAGACCCAGTACTTC. It encodes CASSQRLASETQYF.

This clone was recorded once. The chain links TRBV28 to TRBJ2-5, with 7 bases lining up with TRBD2. This CDR3 is 14 amino acids long. Trimming cost V 7 bases and J 1 base; bases outside gene matches: 6. Germline assignment: CDR1 MDHEN and CDR2 SYDVKM. The CDR3 region is CASNLGGVQETQYF. The CDR3 DNA sequence: TGTGCCAGCAACCTTGGGGGGGTCCAAGAGACCCAGTACTTC.

The CDR3 DNA reads as TGTGCCAGCAGCTTTCTGCGGGACAATGAGCAGTTCTTC. Amino acid sequence: CASSFLRDNEQFF. The chain uses TRBV11-3 and TRBJ2-1; a possible D gene is TRBD2 (5 bases). The CDR3 contains 13 residues. Between the trimmed V and J ends, which lost 3 bases and 5 bases, there was a span of 8 bases. The germline V gene has CDR1 SGHNT and CDR2 YENEEA.

The genes are TRBV5-1 and TRBJ1-4; 7 bases line up with TRBD1. Germline CDR1 and CDR2: SGHRS and YFSETQ. CDR3 length equals 15 residues. The trim removed 1 base at V and 3 bases at J, leaving 3 bases unmatched. The CDR3 sequence: CASSLTGVPNEKLFF. The DNA of the CDR3 is TGCGCCAGCAGCTTGACAGGGGTCCCTAATGAAAAACTGTTTTTT.

This chain links TRBV4-3 with TRBJ2-1; 7 bases match TRBD1. Germline CDR1 LGHNA, CDR2 YSLEER. CDR3 length equals 14 residues. The ends lost 4 bases at V and 8 bases at J; junction bases unmatched: 8. CDR3 DNA: TGCGCCAGCAGCCCGCAGGGGGAGCGCGATGAGCAGTTCTTC. Translation gives CASSPQGERDEQFF.

In its sample, this clone was seen once. The gene calls are TRBV9 and TRBJ2-1; no clear D. V lost 0 bases, J lost 9 bases, and 10 bases lay in between. CDR1 and CDR2 from the germline V gene are SGDLS and YYNGEE. This CDR3 region has 13 residues. Here the CDR3 DNA reads TGTGCCAGCAGCGTAGTGGGCATGGGTGAGCAGTTCTTC. The encoded protein is CASSVVGMGEQFF.

This rearrangement joins TRBV7-6 to TRBJ2-1; possibly TRBD2 for D (5 bases). The CDR3 runs to 15 residues. V lost 1 base and J 1 base, leaving 8 bases between the germline ends. Germline CDR1 reads SGHVS; CDR2 reads FNYEAQ. CDR3 region: CASSLDEGSYNEQFF. The CDR3 nucleotides are TGTGCCAGCAGCTTAGATGAGGGATCCTACAATGAGCAGTTCTTC.

The sample holds one count of this clone. The chain recombines TRBV24-1 with TRBJ2-7, with TRBD1 matching 9 bases. Looked up from germline, CDR1 is KGHDR and CDR2 is SFDVKD. CDR3 length: 13 amino acids. V lost 9 bases to trimming and J lost 5 bases; unmatched junction nucleotides: 7. In DNA form, the CDR3 reads TGTGCCACCGGGGACAGGGAGAGCGACGAGCAGTACTTC. Translation gives CATGDRESDEQYF.

The chain uses TRBV2 and TRBJ1-1; D may be TRBD1 (5 bases). The CDR3 totals 13 residues. Germline V gene lookup returns CDR1 SNHLY and CDR2 FYNNEI. Trimming took off 5 bases at V and 1 base at J, with 8 bases between the two ends. Here the CDR3 DNA reads TGTGCCAGCAGTTTTCAGGGGAACACTGAAGCTTTCTTT. This sequence encodes CASSFQGNTEAFF.

The V call is TRBV24-1, the J call TRBJ2-3; 7 bases are a match to TRBD1. Trimming cost V 4 bases and J 4 bases; bases outside gene matches: 10. Germline values: CDR1 KGHDR, CDR2 SFDVKD. The CDR3 is 16 amino acids. The CDR3 sequence: CATSDRDSVAPDTQYF. CDR3 nucleotides: TGTGCCACCAGTGACAGGGACAGTGTGGCCCCAGATACGCAGTATTTT.

This clone was picked up one time. This sequence joins TRBV30 and TRBJ1-1; D not resolved. V was cut by 6 bases and J by 5 bases, with 13 bases left in between. In germline, CDR1 is GTSNPN, CDR2 SVGIG (reference sequence). CDR3 length: 12 amino acids. The CDR3 sequence is CACPADGTEAFF. The DNA of the CDR3 is TGTGCCTGCCCGGCGGATGGAACTGAAGCTTTCTTT.

V is TRBV4-1 and J is TRBJ2-7; tentatively, D is TRBD1 (6 bases). The CDR3 is 15 amino acids. Germline-derived CDR1 and CDR2 are MGHRA and YSYEKL. V lost 3 bases to trimming and J lost 0 bases, with 12 bases between them. CDR3 sequence: CASSHLDRSSYEQYF. The CDR3 DNA reads as TGCGCCAGCAGCCACCTAGACAGGAGCTCCTACGAGCAGTACTTC.

The sample holds one count of this clone. The CDR3 here is CASSTRLAGQSTDTQYF. CDR3 in DNA: TGTGCCAGCAGCACCCGACTAGCGGGACAGAGCACAGATACGCAGTATTTT. V gene TRBV7-9 combines with J gene TRBJ2-3; 11 nucleotides agree with TRBD2. The trim removed 5 bases at V and 0 bases at J, leaving 7 bases unmatched. CDR3 length equals 17 residues. CDR1 and CDR2 from the germline V gene are SEHNR and FQNEAQ (reference sequence).

CDR3 bases: TGTGCCAGCAGCTTAGCGGGCAGGGAAAACACTGAAGCTTTCTTT. It encodes CASSLAGRENTEAFF. The chain uses TRBV7-2 and TRBJ1-1; D is perhaps TRBD1 (5 bases). V was cut by 0 bases and J by 2 bases, with 10 bases left in between. The CDR3 length is 15 residues. Germline V gene lookup returns CDR1 SGHTA and CDR2 FQGNSA.

The V gene is TRBV6-2 or TRBV6-3, the J gene TRBJ1-1; 7 bases match TRBD1. The CDR3 sequence is 16 residues long. CDR1 is MNHEY and CDR2 is SVGEGT in the germline V gene. The trim removed 2 bases at V and 1 base at J, leaving 7 bases unmatched. The CDR3 is CASSYALDRSNTEAFF. The CDR3, as DNA: TGTGCCAGCAGTTACGCCTTGGACAGGTCGAACACTGAAGCTTTCTTT.

The V gene is TRBV28, the J gene TRBJ1-1, with a weak D call TRBD1 (5 bases). Germline V lookup: CDR1 MDHEN, CDR2 SYDVKM. The CDR3 covers 14 residues. The V end lost 1 base, the J end lost 5 bases, and 11 bases lay between the germline ends. CDR3 sequence (DNA): TGTGCCAGCAGTTTATCACAGGTTACGACTGAAGCTTTCTTT. The encoded protein is CASSLSQVTTEAFF.

The table lists this clone with a count of one. The genes are TRBV29-1 and TRBJ1-3; possibly TRBD1 for D (6 bases). The V gene lost 3 bases and the J gene lost 0 bases, with 15 bases spanning the gap. Germline CDR1 is SQVTM and CDR2 is ANQGSEA. This CDR3 comprises 16 residues. The CDR3 sequence: CSVEDSPGNSGNTIYF. The DNA of the CDR3 is TGCAGCGTTGAGGACAGCCCTGGAAACTCTGGAAACACCATATATTTT.